The present T cell receptor beta chain was sequenced within a study of blood T cell repertoires in COVID-19. At the level of the study: COVID-19 samples from acute and convalescent phases originated in the United States, Italy and Spain.

This clone was picked up one time. Per the study methods: Cell counts per sample came from amplifying reference gene primers. TCRdb's table, derived via immunoSEQ multiplex PCR, lists solely in-frame clones and lacks some. V and J calls plus clone size are reproduced from that table; the DNA served to infer D and trimming. The sample holds 250,000 to 300,000 clones, 75% to 90% seen once. V was clipped by 3 bases and J by 6 bases, with 15 bases between them. The CDR3 is 15 residues long. Germline V gene data show CDR1 as LNHDA and CDR2 as SQIVND (reference sequence). The clonotype was recovered from a woman between 35 and 50 years old who had recovered from COVID-19. Sequenced: peripheral blood. The chain recombines TRBV19 with TRBJ1-5; no clear D. CDR3 residues: CASSIGPTAIQPQHF. The DNA for the CDR3 is TGTGCCAGTAGTATTGGCCCTACAGCTATTCAGCCCCAGCATTTT.